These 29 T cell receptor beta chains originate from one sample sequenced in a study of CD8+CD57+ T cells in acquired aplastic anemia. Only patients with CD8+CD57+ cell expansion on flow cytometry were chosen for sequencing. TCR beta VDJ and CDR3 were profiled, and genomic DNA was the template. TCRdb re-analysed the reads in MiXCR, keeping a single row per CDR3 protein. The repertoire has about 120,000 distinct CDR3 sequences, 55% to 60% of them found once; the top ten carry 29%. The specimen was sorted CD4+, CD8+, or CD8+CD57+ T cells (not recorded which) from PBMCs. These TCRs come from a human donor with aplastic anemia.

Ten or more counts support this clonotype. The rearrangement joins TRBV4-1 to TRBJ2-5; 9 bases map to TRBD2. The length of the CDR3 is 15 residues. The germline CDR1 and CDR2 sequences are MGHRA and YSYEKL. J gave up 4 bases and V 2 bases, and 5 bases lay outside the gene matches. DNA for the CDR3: TGCGCCAGCAGCCAATTGCGGGGGGGCGGAGAGACCCAGTACTTC. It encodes CASSQLRGGGETQYF.

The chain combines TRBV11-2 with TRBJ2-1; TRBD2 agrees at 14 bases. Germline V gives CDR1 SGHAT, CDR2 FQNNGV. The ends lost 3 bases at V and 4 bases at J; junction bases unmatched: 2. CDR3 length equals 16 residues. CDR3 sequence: CASSFGTSGSYNEQFF. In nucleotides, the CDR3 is TGTGCCAGCAGCTTCGGGACTAGCGGGAGTTACAATGAGCAGTTCTTC.

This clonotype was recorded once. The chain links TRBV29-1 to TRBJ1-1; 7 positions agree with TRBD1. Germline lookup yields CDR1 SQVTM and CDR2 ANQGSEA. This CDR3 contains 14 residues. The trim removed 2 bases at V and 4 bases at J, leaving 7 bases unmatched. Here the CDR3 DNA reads TGCAGCGTTGAATCCGGGACAGTTACCACTGAAGCTTTCTTT. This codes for CSVESGTVTTEAFF.

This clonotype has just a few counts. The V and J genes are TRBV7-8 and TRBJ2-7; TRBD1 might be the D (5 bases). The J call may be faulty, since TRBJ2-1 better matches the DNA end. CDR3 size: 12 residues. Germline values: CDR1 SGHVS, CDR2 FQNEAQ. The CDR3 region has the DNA TGTGCCAGCAGTTTTAGGGGCGGTGAGCAGTTCTTC. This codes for CASSFRGGEQFF.

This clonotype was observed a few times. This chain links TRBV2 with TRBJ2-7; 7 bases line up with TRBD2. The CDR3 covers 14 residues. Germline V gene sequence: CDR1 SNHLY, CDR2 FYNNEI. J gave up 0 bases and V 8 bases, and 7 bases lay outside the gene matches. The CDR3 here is CASRSASGSYEQYF. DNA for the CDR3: TGTGCCAGCCGCTCCGCTAGCGGCTCCTACGAGCAGTACTTC.

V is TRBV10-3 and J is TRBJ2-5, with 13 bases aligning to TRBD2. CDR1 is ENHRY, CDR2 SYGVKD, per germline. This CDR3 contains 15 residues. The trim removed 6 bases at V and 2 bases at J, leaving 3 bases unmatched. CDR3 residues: CAISGTSGAQETQYF. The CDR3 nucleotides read TGTGCCATCAGCGGGACTAGCGGGGCTCAAGAGACCCAGTACTTC.

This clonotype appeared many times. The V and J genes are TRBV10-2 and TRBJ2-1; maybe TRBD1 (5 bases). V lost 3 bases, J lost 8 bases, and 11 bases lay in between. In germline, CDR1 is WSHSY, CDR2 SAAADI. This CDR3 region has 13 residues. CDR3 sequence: CASSESGNDEQFF. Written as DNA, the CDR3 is TGCGCCAGCAGTGAATCAGGGAACGATGAGCAGTTCTTC.

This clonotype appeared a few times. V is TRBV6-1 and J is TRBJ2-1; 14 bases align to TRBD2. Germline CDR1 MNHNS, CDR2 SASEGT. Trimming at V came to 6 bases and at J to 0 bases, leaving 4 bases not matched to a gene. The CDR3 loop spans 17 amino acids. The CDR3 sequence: CASSLGLAGGSYNEQFF. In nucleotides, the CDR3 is TGTGCCAGCAGCCTCGGACTAGCGGGAGGCTCCTACAATGAGCAGTTCTTC.

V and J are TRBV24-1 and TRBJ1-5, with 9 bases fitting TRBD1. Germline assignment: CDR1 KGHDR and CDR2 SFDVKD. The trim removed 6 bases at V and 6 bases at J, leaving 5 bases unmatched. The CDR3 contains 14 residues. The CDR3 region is CATSQTGGGQPQHF. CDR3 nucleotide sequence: TGTGCCACCAGTCAAACAGGGGGCGGTCAGCCCCAGCATTTT.

CDR3 residues: CASSLAFIGTSGVYEQYF. DNA of the CDR3: TGTGCCAGCAGCTTAGCCTTTATAGGGACTAGCGGAGTCTACGAGCAGTACTTC. The chain uses TRBV7-8 and TRBJ2-7; 11 nucleotides align to TRBD2. Germline V CDR1 and CDR2: SGHVS, FQNEAQ. The CDR3 is 18 residues long. V was clipped by 0 bases and J by 3 bases; unmatched bases: 10. Combining the CDR3 with reference TRBV7-8 and TRBJ2-7 gives the whole variable domain GAGVSQSPRYKVAKRGQDVALRCDPISGHVSLFWYQQALGQGPEFLTYFQNEAQLDKSGLPSDRFFAERPEGSVSTLKIQRTQQEDSAVYLCASSLAFIGTSGVYEQYFGPGTRLTVT.

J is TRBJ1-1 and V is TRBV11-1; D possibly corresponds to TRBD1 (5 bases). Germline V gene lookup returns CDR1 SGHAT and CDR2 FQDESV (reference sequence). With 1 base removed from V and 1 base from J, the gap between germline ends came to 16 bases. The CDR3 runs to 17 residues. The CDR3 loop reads CASSLVGRGETNTEAFF. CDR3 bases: TGTGCCAGCAGCTTAGTCGGCCGGGGGGAGACGAACACTGAAGCTTTCTTT.

CDR3 sequence: CASREGSYEQYF. CDR3 bases: TGTGCCAGCAGGGAGGGTTCCTACGAGCAGTACTTC. V gene TRBV2 combines with J gene TRBJ2-7, with D perhaps TRBD2 (6 bases). CDR3 length equals 12 residues. V lost 6 bases and J lost 1, with 7 bases in between. Per germline, CDR1 SNHLY and CDR2 FYNNEI.

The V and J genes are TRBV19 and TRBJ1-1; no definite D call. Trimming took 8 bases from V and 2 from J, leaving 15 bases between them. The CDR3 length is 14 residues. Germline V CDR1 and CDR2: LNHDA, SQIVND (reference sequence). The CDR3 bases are TGTGCCAGTCGACACAGTTACAGTAACACTGAAGCTTTCTTT. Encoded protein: CASRHSYSNTEAFF.

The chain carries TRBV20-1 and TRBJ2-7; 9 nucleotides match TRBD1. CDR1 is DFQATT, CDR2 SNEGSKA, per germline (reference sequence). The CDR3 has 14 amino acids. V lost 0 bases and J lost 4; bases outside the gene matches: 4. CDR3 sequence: CSARDPGTGYEQYF. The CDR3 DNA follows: TGCAGTGCTAGAGACCCCGGGACAGGGTACGAGCAGTACTTC.

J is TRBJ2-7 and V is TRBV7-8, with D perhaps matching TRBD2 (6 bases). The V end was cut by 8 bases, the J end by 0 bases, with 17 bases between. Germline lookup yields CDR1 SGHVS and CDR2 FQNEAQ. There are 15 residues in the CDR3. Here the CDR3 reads CASVDVGGNSYEQYF. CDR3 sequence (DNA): TGTGCCAGCGTAGACGTCGGGGGTAACTCCTACGAGCAGTACTTC. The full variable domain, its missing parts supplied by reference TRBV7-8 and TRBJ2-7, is GAGVSQSPRYKVAKRGQDVALRCDPISGHVSLFWYQQALGQGPEFLTYFQNEAQLDKSGLPSDRFFAERPEGSVSTLKIQRTQQEDSAVYLCASVDVGGNSYEQYFGPGTRLTVT.

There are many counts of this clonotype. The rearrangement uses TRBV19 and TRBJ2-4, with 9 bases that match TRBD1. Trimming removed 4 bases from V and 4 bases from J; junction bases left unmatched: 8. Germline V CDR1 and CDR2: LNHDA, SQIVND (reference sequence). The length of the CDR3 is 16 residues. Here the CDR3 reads CASSTRDREGKNIQYF. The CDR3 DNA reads TGTGCCAGTAGTACCAGGGACAGGGAGGGGAAAAACATTCAGTACTTC.

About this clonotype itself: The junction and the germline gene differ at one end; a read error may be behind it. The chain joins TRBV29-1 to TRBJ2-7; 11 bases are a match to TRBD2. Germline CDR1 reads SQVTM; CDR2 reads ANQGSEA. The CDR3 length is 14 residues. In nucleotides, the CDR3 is TGCAGCGTGGAAGTAGCGGGGGGGAACTACGAGCAGTACTTC. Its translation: CSVEVAGGNYEQYF.

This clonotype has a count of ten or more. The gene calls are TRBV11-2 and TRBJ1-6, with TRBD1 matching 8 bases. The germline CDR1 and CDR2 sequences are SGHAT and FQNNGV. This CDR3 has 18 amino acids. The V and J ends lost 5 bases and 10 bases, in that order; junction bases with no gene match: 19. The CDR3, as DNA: TGTGCCAGCAGCGGGTGGGAGGACAGGGCTAGTAGCTACTCACCCCTCCACTTT. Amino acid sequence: CASSGWEDRASSYSPLHF.

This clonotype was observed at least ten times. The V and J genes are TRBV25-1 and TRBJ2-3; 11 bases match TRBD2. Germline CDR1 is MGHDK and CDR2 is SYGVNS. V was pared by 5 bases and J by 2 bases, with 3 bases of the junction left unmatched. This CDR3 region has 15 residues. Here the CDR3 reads CASSTSGGVTDTQYF. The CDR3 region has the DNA TGTGCCAGCAGTACTAGCGGGGGAGTCACAGATACGCAGTATTTT.

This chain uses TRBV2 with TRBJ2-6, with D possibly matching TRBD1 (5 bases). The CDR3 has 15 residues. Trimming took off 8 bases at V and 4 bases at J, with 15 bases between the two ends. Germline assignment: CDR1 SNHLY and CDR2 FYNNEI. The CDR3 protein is CASEGHSSGANVLTF. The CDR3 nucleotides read TGTGCCAGCGAAGGACACAGCTCCGGGGCCAACGTCCTGACTTTC.

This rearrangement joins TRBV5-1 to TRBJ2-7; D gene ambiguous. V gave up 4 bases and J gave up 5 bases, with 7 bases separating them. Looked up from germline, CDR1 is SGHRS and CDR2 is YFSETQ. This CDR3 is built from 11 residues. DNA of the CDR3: TGCGCCAGCAGCCGGAGTGACGAGCAGTACTTC. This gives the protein CASSRSDEQYF.

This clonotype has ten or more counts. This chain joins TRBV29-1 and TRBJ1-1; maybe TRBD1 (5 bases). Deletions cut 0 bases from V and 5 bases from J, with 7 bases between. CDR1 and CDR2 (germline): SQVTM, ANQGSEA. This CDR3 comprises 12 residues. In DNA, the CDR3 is TGCAGCGTTGAAGAGGAGGGGACTGAAGCTTTCTTT. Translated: CSVEEEGTEAFF.

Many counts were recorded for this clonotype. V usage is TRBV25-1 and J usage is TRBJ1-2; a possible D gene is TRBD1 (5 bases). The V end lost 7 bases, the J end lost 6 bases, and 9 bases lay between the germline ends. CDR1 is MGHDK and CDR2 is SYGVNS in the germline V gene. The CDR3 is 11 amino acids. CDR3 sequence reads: CASTQGHGYTF. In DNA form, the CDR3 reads TGTGCCAGCACCCAGGGTCATGGCTACACCTTC.

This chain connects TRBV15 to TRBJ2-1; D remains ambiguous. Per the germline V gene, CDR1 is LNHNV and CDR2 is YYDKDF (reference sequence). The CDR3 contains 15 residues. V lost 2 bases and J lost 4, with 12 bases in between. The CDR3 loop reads CATSRYQRNYNEQFF. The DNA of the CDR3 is TGTGCCACCAGCAGATACCAAAGAAATTACAATGAGCAGTTCTTC. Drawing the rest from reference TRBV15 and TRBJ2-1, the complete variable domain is DAMVIQNPRYQVTQFGKPVTLSCSQTLNHNVMYWYQQKSSQAPKLLFHYYDKDFNNEADTPDNFQSRRPNTSFCFLDIRSPGLGDTAMYLCATSRYQRNYNEQFFGPGTRLTVL.

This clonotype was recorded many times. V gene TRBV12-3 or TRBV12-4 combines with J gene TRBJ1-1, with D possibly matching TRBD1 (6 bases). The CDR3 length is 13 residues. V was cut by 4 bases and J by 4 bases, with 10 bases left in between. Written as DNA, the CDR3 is TGTGCCAGCAGTTCCAGGGGTGGCACTGAAGCTTTCTTT. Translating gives CASSSRGGTEAFF.

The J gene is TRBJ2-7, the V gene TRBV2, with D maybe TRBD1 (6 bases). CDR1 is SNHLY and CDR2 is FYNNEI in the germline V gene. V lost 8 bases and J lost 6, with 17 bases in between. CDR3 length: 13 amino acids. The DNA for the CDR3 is TGTGCCAGCGGGAACCCAGGGGTTCCCGAGCAGTACTTC. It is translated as CASGNPGVPEQYF.

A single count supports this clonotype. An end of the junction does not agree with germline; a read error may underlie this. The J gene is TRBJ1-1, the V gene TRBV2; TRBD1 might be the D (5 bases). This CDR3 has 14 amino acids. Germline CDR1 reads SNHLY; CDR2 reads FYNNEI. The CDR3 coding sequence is TGTGCCAGCAGTGGACAGTTTAGAGGGACTGAGGCTTTCTTT. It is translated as CASSGQFRGTEAFF.

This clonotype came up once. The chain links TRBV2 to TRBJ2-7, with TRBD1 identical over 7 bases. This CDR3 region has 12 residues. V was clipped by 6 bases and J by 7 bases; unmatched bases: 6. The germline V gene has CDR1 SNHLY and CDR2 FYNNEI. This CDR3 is CASSGPGQEQYF. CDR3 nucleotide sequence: TGTGCCAGCAGCGGACCGGGACAGGAGCAGTACTTC. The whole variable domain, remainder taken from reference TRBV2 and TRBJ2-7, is EPEVTQTPSHQVTQMGQEVILRCVPISNHLYFYWYRQILGQKVEFLVSFYNNEISEKSEIFDDQFSVERPDGSNFTLKIRSTKLEDSAMYFCASSGPGQEQYFGPGTRLTVT.

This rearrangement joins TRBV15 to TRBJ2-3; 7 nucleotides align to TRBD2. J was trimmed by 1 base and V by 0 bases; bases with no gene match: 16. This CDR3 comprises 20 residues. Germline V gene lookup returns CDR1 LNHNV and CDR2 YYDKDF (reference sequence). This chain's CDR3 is CATSREHVGGRGRGTDTQYF. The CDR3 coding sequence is TGTGCCACCAGCAGAGAACATGTGGGAGGGCGAGGTAGAGGCACAGATACGCAGTATTTT.